These 26 T cell receptor beta chains originate from one sample sequenced in a study of human T cells and chemical hapten exposure. MiXCR was run by TCRdb on the RACE reads, yielding one entry per CDR3 protein. Here the sample spans roughly 260,000 distinct CDR3 sequences, 7.5% to 9% being singletons. Specified time point: pre-sensitization, week 0. Treatment specified: therapeutic diphenylcyclopropenone sensitization with weekly scalp DPC. The specimen comprised whole blood, sampled in connection with sensitization to the hapten diphenylcyclopropenone (DPC). The receptors shown here come from a woman between 35 and 50 years old with alopecia areata. Some clones in this sample may be carry-over from other donors' samples.

V and J are TRBV28 and TRBJ2-1; 10 nucleotides agree with TRBD1. From germline, CDR1 is MDHEN and CDR2 SYDVKM. The CDR3 extends over 16 amino acids. Losses at the gene ends were 5 bases for V and 7 bases for J; bases not matched to a gene: 11. This chain's CDR3 is CASSRLRGTGANEQFF. The CDR3 DNA sequence: TGTGCCAGCAGTCGCCTTCGGGGGACAGGGGCAAATGAGCAGTTCTTC.

The chain uses TRBV5-1 and TRBJ2-5, with TRBD1 matching over 9 bases. This CDR3 has 14 amino acids. Germline V gene lookup returns CDR1 SGHRS and CDR2 YFSETQ. J lost 7 bases, V lost 0 bases, and 4 bases had no gene match. CDR3 region: CASSLEGQGRTQYF. CDR3 nucleotides: TGCGCCAGCAGCTTGGAGGGACAGGGAAGGACCCAGTACTTC. Looking up the rest from reference TRBV5-1 and TRBJ2-5 gives the full variable domain: KAGVTQTPRYLIKTRGQQVTLSCSPISGHRSVSWYQQTPGQGLQFLFEYFSETQRNKGNFPGRFSGRQFSNSRSEMNVSTLELGDSALYLCASSLEGQGRTQYFGPGTRLLVL.

The V call is TRBV29-1, the J call TRBJ2-7; a possible D gene is TRBD1 (6 bases). V dropped 6 bases and J dropped 3 bases, with 9 bases sitting between them. Germline CDR1 and CDR2: SQVTM and ANQGSEA. This CDR3 contains 11 residues. The DNA of the CDR3 is TGCAGCGTCCAGGGGATCTACGAGCAGTACTTC. This gives the protein CSVQGIYEQYF.

This clonotype has a count of ten or more. The J gene is TRBJ2-2, the V gene TRBV29-1, with D unresolved. V lost 2 bases and J lost 7, with 8 bases in between. The V gene's germline CDR1 is SQVTM and CDR2 ANQGSEA. This CDR3 is built from 12 residues. Here the CDR3 DNA reads TGCAGCGTTGAAAGGCCAGGCGGGGAGCTGTTTTTT. It yields the protein CSVERPGGELFF.

The chain uses TRBV20-1 and TRBJ2-1, with TRBD2 identical over 10 bases. J lost 9 bases, V lost 3 bases, and 5 bases had no gene match. The length of the CDR3 is 13 residues. The V gene's germline CDR1 is DFQATT and CDR2 SNEGSKA (reference sequence). CDR3 sequence reads: CSASGTSVVEQFF. The CDR3 coding sequence is TGCAGTGCTAGTGGGACTAGCGTTGTTGAGCAGTTCTTC.

In its sample, this clonotype was seen a few times. The chain combines TRBV10-2 with TRBJ2-1; D remains ambiguous. CDR1 is WSHSY, CDR2 SAAADI, per germline. Between the trimmed V and J ends, which lost 7 bases and 3 bases, there was a span of 16 bases. This CDR3 has 15 amino acids. The CDR3 here is CASMPNHPIYNEQFF. The CDR3 DNA reads TGCGCCAGCATGCCCAATCACCCGATCTACAATGAGCAGTTCTTC.

This chain joins TRBV5-1 and TRBJ2-1, with 9 bases aligning to TRBD2. V lost 3 bases, J lost 9 bases, and 10 bases stayed unmatched. Germline-derived CDR1 and CDR2 are SGHRS and YFSETQ. The CDR3 totals 15 residues. The CDR3 DNA reads as TGCGCCAGCAGCTGGTCCGGGACTAGCTCTTTTGAGCAGTTCTTC. Protein: CASSWSGTSSFEQFF.

This clonotype was observed at least ten times. The chain combines TRBV28 with TRBJ1-1; D might be TRBD1 (5 bases). Germline values: CDR1 MDHEN, CDR2 SYDVKM. The CDR3 has 13 amino acids. With 3 bases removed from V and 3 bases from J, the gap between germline ends came to 8 bases. The CDR3 coding sequence is TGTGCCAGCAGTTTTGAGGGGTACACTGAAGCTTTCTTT. Protein: CASSFEGYTEAFF.

Only a few counts were recorded for this clonotype. This chain joins TRBV4-3 and TRBJ2-7; no definite D call. The CDR3 is 14 amino acids. With 0 bases removed from V and 2 bases from J, the gap between germline ends came to 8 bases. Germline loops: CDR1 LGHNA, CDR2 YSLEER. Here the CDR3 DNA reads TGCGCCAGCAGCCAAGAGCGGTCCGCCTACGAGCAGTACTTC. Translating gives CASSQERSAYEQYF.

The chain is built from TRBV7-2 and TRBJ1-5; tentatively, D is TRBD1 (5 bases). The ends were cut back, 3 bases at V and 8 bases at J, with 11 bases in the middle. CDR1 SGHTA and CDR2 FQGNSA come from the germline V gene. The CDR3 has 13 amino acids. CDR3 sequence reads: CASSFNGGEPQHF. CDR3 bases: TGTGCCAGCAGCTTTAACGGGGGAGAGCCCCAGCATTTT.

This clonotype has a handful of counts. The J gene is TRBJ2-2, the V gene TRBV7-3; D may match TRBD1 or TRBD2 (5 bases each). The germline V gene encodes CDR1 SGHTA and CDR2 FQGTGA. CDR3 length equals 14 residues. Trimming removed 6 bases at V and 2 bases at J, with 10 bases between. CDR3 DNA sequence: TGTGCCAGCAGGGGGACCCCCAACACCGGGGAGCTGTTTTTT. Translation: CASRGTPNTGELFF.

The chain carries TRBV6-5 and TRBJ1-4, with D unclear. V was clipped by 3 bases and J by 1 base, with 9 bases between them. This CDR3 spans 15 amino acids. The germline gives CDR1 MNHEY, CDR2 SVGAGI. The CDR3 reads CASSYSGITNEKLFF. DNA for the CDR3: TGTGCCAGCAGTTATTCGGGCATAACTAATGAAAAACTGTTTTTT.

This clonotype was picked up many times. The rearrangement links TRBV29-1 to TRBJ1-3; no clear D. This CDR3 is 14 amino acids long. Germline CDR1 and CDR2: SQVTM and ANQGSEA. V shed 5 bases and J shed 2 bases, with 13 bases lying between them. The CDR3 DNA sequence: TGCAGCGTTACCGACCAAGCGGCTGGAAACACCATATATTTT. It translates to CSVTDQAAGNTIYF.

This clonotype was found many times. The chain links TRBV14 to TRBJ2-7, with 10 bases that match TRBD1. Germline V gene sequence: CDR1 SGHDN, CDR2 FVKESK. V trimming: 3 bases; J trimming: 4 bases; junction bases outside the gene matches: 9. The CDR3 is made up of 16 amino acids. The CDR3 spells CASSHHPGQGSYEQYF. CDR3 nucleotides: TGTGCCAGCAGCCACCATCCGGGACAGGGGTCTTACGAGCAGTACTTC.

This CDR3 is CSCGSGPDTQYF. The CDR3 nucleotides are TGCAGTTGTGGGTCGGGGCCAGATACGCAGTATTTT. The rearrangement links TRBV29-1 to TRBJ2-3; the D call may be TRBD1 or TRBD2 (5 bases each). CDR1 and CDR2 from the germline V gene are SQVTM and ANQGSEA. CDR3 length equals 12 residues.

This clonotype has only a few counts. The J gene is TRBJ2-2, the V gene TRBV4-2, with 7 bases identical to TRBD2. Germline CDR1 LGHNA, CDR2 YNFKEQ. The CDR3 totals 16 residues. V shed 0 bases, J shed 4 bases, and the junction held 5 bases outside the gene matches. CDR3 protein: CASSQEGGSGTGELFF. The CDR3 coding sequence is TGTGCCAGCAGCCAAGAGGGGGGGTCTGGCACCGGGGAGCTGTTTTTT.

The chain has TRBV15 and TRBJ1-4, with D perhaps TRBD1 (5 bases). Germline V gene sequence: CDR1 LNHNV, CDR2 YYDKDF (reference sequence). The CDR3 runs 14 residues. Between the trimmed V and J ends, which lost 2 bases and 4 bases, there was a span of 8 bases. CDR3 in DNA: TGTGCCACCAGCAGAAAGGGGCGTAATGAAAAACTGTTTTTT. Its protein product is CATSRKGRNEKLFF.

The DNA for the CDR3 is TGTGCCAGCAGCTTAGTACGCGGGAGCCAGACCCAGTACTTC. Its protein product is CASSLVRGSQTQYF. The V call is TRBV7-9, the J call TRBJ2-5, with 7 bases matching TRBD2. Germline values: CDR1 SEHNR, CDR2 FQNEAQ (reference sequence). Trimming took 1 base from V and 6 from J; bases not matched to a gene: 5. This CDR3 region has 14 residues.

The table lists this clonotype with a few counts. The chain is built from TRBV10-3 and TRBJ2-4, with D tentatively TRBD1 or TRBD2 (6 bases each). Trimming removed 2 bases at V and 2 bases at J, with 13 bases between. Germline assignment: CDR1 ENHRY and CDR2 SYGVKD. The CDR3 is 16 residues long. CDR3 coding DNA: TGTGCCATCAGTGAGCCCGAGGGGGGTACCAAAAACATTCAGTACTTC. Protein product: CAISEPEGGTKNIQYF.

The chain has TRBV20-1 and TRBJ2-3, with TRBD1 identical over 8 bases. The V and J ends lost 5 bases and 6 bases, in that order; junction bases with no gene match: 10. Germline V gives CDR1 DFQATT, CDR2 SNEGSKA (reference sequence). This CDR3 is built from 14 residues. CDR3 in DNA: TGCAGTGCTCAAACCCAGGGGGCGCAGGATACGCAGTATTTT. Its translation: CSAQTQGAQDTQYF.

The chain links TRBV28 to TRBJ1-3; D is undetermined. In germline, CDR1 is MDHEN, CDR2 SYDVKM. Trimming shortened V by 3 bases and J by 7 bases, and 7 bases separated the two germline ends. CDR3 size: 12 residues. As DNA, the CDR3 is TGTGCCAGCAGTTTCTCCGCGAACACCATATATTTT. This sequence encodes CASSFSANTIYF.

This clonotype has only a few counts. J is TRBJ2-3 and V is TRBV11-3, with D possibly matching TRBD2 (7 bases). Germline CDR1 SGHNT, CDR2 YENEEA. V shed 3 bases and J shed 5 bases, with 18 bases lying between them. This CDR3 comprises 16 residues. The DNA for the CDR3 is TGTGCCAGCAGCTTTGGGGGGGGCGCTTTGTTAGATACGCAGTATTTT. It is translated as CASSFGGGALLDTQYF. Drawing the rest from reference TRBV11-3 and TRBJ2-3, the complete variable domain is EAGVVQSPRYKIIEKKQPVAFWCNPISGHNTLYWYLQNLGQGPELLIRYENEEAVDDSQLPKDRFSAERLKGVDSTLKIQPAELGDSAVYLCASSFGGGALLDTQYFGPGTRLTVL.

This clonotype occurred a few times. The CDR3 loop is CATSDLGQIDEQFF. The CDR3 nucleotides read TGTGCCACCAGTGATTTGGGACAGATAGATGAGCAGTTCTTC. The chain employs TRBV24-1 and TRBJ2-1; TRBD1 might be the D (6 bases). The CDR3 is 14 residues long. V was trimmed by 0 bases and J by 8 bases, leaving 10 bases between them. The germline V gene encodes CDR1 KGHDR and CDR2 SFDVKD.

V is TRBV7-2 and J is TRBJ2-1; 10 nucleotides align to TRBD2. The V segment lost 1 base and the J segment 9 bases; nucleotides outside the gene matches: 12. The germline gives CDR1 SGHTA, CDR2 FQGNSA. This CDR3 has 17 residues. The CDR3 DNA follows: TGTGCCAGCAGCTTAGACCCCCCTAGCGGGAGTCCGAGTGAGCAGTTCTTC. Its protein product is CASSLDPPSGSPSEQFF. Combining the CDR3 with reference TRBV7-2 and TRBJ2-1 gives the whole variable domain GAGVSQSPSNKVTEKGKDVELRCDPISGHTALYWYRQSLGQGLEFLIYFQGNSAPDKSGLPSDRFSAERTGGSVSTLTIQRTQQEDSAVYLCASSLDPPSGSPSEQFFGPGTRLTVL.

This chain joins TRBV12-3 or TRBV12-4 and TRBJ2-3; 9 nucleotides align to TRBD2. J lost 2 bases, V lost 6 bases, and 9 bases had no gene match. CDR3 length: 16 residues. Written as DNA, the CDR3 is TGTGCCAGCAGAGGCGGGGGGGAGGTTCACACAGATACGCAGTATTTT. It is translated as CASRGGGEVHTDTQYF.

This clonotype has a handful of counts. The chain recombines TRBV10-3 with TRBJ2-3, with 9 bases fitting TRBD2. CDR3 size: 16 residues. Germline trimming cut 6 bases from V and 6 bases from J; bases unmatched to any gene: 13. CDR1 and CDR2 from the germline V gene are ENHRY and SYGVKD. For the CDR3, the DNA is TGTGCCATCAGCGAAGGCGGGACTAGCCGAGCCGATACGCAGTATTTT. It codes for CAISEGGTSRADTQYF.